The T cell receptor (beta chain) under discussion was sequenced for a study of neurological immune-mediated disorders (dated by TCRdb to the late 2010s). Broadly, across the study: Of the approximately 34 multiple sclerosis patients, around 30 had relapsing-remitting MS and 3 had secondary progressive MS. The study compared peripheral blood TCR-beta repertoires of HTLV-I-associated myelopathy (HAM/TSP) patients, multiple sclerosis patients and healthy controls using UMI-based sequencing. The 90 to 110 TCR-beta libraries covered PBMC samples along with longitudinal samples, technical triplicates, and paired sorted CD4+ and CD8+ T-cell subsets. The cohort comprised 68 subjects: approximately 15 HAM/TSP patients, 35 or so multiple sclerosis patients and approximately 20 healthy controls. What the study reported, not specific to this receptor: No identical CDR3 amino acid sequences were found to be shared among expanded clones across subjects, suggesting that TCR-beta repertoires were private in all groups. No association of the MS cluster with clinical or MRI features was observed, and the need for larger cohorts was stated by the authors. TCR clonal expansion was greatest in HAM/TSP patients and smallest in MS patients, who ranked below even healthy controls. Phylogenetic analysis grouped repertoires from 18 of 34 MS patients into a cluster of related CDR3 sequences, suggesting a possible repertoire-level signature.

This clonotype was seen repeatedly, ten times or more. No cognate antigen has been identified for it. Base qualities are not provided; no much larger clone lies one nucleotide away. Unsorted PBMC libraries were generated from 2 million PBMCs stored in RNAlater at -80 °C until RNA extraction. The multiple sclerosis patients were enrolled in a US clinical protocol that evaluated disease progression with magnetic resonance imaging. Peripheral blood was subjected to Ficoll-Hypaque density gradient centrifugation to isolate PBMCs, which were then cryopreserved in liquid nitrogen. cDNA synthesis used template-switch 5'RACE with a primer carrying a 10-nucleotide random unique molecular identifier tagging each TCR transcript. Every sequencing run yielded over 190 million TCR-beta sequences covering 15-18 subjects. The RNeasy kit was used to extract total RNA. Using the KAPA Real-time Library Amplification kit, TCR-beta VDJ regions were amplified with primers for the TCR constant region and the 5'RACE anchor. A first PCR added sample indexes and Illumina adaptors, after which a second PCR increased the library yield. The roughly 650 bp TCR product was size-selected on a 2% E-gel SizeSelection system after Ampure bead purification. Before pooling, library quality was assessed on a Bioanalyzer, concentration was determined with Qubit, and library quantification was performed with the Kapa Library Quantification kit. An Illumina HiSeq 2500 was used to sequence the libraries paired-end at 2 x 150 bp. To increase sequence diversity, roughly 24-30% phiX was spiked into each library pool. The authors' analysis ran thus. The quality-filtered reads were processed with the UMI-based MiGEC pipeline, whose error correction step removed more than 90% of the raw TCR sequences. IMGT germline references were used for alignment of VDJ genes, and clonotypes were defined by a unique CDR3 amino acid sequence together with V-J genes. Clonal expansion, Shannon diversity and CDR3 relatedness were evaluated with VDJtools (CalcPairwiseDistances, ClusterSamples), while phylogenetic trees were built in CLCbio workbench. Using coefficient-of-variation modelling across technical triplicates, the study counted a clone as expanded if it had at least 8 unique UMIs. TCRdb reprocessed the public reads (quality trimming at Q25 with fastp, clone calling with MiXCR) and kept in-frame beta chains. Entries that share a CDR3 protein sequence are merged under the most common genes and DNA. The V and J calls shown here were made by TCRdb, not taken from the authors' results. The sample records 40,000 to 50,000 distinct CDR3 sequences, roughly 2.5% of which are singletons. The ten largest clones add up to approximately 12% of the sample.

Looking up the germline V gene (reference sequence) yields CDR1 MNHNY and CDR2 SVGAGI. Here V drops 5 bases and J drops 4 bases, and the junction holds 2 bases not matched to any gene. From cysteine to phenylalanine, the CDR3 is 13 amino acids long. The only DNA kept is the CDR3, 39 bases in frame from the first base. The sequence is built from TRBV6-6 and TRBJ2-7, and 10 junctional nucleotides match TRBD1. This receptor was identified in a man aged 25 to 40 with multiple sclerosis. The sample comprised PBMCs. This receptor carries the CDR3 CASSQDRGYEQYF. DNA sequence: TGTGCCAGCAGTCAGGACAGGGGGTACGAGCAGTACTTC.